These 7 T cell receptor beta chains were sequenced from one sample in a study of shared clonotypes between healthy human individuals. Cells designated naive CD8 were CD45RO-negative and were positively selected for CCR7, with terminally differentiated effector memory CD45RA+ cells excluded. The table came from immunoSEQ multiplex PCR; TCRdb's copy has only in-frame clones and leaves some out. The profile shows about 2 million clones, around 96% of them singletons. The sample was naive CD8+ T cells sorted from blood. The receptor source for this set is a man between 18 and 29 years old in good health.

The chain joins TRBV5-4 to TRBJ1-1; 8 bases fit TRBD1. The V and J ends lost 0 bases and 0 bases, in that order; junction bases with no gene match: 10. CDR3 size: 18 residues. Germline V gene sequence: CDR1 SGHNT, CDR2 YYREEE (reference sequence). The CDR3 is CASSLDIAGGHMNTEAFF. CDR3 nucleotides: TGTGCCAGCAGCTTGGATATTGCAGGGGGCCACATGAACACTGAAGCTTTCTTT.

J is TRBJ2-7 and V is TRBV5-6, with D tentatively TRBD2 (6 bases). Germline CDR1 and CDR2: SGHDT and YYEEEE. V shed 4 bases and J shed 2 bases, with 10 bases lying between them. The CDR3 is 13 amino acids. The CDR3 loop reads CASSIASAYEQYF. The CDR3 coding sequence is TGTGCCAGCAGCATTGCTAGCGCCTACGAGCAGTACTTC.

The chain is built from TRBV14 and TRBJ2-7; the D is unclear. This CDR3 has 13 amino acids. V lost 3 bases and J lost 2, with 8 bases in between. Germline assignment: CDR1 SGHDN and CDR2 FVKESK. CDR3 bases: TGTGCCAGCAGCCATGGCTCTGCCTACGAGCAGTACTTC. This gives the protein CASSHGSAYEQYF.

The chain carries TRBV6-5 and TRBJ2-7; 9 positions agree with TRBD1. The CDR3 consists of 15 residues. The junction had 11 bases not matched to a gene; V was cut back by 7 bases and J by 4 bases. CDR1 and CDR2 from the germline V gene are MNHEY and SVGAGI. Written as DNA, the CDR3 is TGTGCCAGCACCCTGGGACAGGGCGGGATTTACGAGCAGTACTTC. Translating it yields CASTLGQGGIYEQYF.

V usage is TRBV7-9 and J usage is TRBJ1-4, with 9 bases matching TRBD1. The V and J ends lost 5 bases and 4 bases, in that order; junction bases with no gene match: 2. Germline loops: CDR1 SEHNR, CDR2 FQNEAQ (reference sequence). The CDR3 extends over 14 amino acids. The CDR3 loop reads CASSGTGINEKLFF. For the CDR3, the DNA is TGTGCCAGCAGCGGGACAGGGATTAATGAAAAACTGTTTTTT.

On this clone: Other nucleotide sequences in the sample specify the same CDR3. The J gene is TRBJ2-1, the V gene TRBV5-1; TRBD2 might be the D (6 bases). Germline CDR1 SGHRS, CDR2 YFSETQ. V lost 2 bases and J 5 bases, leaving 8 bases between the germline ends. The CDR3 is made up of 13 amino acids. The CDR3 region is CASSLPGDNEQFF. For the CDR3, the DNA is TGCGCCAGCAGCTTACCGGGGGACAATGAGCAGTTCTTC.

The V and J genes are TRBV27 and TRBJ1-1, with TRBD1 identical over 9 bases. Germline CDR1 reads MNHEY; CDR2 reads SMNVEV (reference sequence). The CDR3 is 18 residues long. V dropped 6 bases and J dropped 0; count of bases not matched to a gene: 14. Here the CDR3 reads CASRRQGQGALMNTEAFF. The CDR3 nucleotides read TGTGCCAGCAGACGACAGGGACAGGGCGCTCTCATGAACACTGAAGCTTTCTTT.